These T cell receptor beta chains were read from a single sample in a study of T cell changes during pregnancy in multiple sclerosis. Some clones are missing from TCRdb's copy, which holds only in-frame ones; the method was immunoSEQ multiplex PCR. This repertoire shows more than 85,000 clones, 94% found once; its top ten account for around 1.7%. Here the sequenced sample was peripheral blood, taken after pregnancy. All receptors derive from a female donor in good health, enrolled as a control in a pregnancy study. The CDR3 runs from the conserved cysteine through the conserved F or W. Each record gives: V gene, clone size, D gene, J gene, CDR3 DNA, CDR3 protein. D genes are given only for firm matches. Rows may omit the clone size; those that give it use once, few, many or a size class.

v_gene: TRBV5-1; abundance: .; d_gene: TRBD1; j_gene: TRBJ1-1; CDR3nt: TGCGCCAGCAGCCCGCTTCTGGATTTGGGGACAGGGATTCTCTTT; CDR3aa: CASSPLLDLGTGILF
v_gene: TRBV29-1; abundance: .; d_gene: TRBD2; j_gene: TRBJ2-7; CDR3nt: TGCAGCGTTGAAGGGCAGGAGGGAGGGTACGAGCAGTACTTC; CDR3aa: CSVEGQEGGYEQYF
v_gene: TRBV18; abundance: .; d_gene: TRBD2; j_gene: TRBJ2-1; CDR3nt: TGTGCCAGCTCACCGGGACTAGCGGGAGTCACTGAGCAGTTCTTC; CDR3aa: CASSPGLAGVTEQFF
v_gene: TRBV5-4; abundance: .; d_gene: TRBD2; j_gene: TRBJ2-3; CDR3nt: TGTGCCAGCAGACCAGGGACTAGCGGGAGGGCGGTAGATACGCAGTATTTT; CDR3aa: CASRPGTSGRAVDTQYF
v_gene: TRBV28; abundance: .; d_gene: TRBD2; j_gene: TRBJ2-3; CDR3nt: TGTGCCAGCAGTTCGCGGACTAGCGCAGATACGCAGTATTTT; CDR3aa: CASSSRTSADTQYF
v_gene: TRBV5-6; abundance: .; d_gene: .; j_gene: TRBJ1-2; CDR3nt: TGTGCCAGCAGCTTGGCAGGGGCCGGGCGACGCTATGGCTACACCTTC; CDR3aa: CASSLAGAGRRYGYTF
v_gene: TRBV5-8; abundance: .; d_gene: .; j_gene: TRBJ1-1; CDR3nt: TGTGCCAGCAGCGCGGGATACATGAACACTGAAGCTTTCTTT; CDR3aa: CASSAGYMNTEAFF
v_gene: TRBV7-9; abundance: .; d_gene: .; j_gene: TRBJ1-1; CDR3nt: TGTGCCAGCAGTCACAGGGACACTGAAGCTTTCTTT; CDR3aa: CASSHRDTEAFF
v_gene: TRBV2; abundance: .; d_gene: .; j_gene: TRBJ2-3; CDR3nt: TGTGCCAGCAGGAGCCAGGGGCGCACAGATACGCAGTATTTT; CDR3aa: CASRSQGRTDTQYF
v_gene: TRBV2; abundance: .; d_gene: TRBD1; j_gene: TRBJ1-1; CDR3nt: TGTGCCAGCGGACAGGGGACCACTGAAGCTTTCTTT; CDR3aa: CASGQGTTEAFF
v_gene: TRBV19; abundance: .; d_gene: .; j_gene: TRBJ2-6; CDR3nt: TGTGCCAGTACCCCGTTGAGCTCTGGGGCCAACGTCCTGACTTTC; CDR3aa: CASTPLSSGANVLTF
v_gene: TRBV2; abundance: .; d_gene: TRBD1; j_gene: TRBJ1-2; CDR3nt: TGTGCCAGCAGGGACCCCGGACAGGGGAAGGGCTACACCTTC; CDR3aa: CASRDPGQGKGYTF
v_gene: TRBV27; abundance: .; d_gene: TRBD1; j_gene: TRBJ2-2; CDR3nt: TGTGCCAGCAGTTACCGGGGGGACAGGGCATTTACCGGGGAGCTGTTTTTT; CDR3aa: CASSYRGDRAFTGELFF
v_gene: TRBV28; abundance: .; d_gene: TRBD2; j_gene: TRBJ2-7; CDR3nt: TGTGCCAGCAGTCCCGGGACTAGCGGGAGATCCTACGAGCAGTACTTC; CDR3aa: CASSPGTSGRSYEQYF
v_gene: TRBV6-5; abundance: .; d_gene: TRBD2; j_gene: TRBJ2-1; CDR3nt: TGTGCCAGCAGTTACGAGGCGGGAGGCCCCAATGAGCAGTTCTTC; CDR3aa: CASSYEAGGPNEQFF
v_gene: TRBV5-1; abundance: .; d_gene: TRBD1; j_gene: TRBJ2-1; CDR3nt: TGCGCCAGCAGCTTTGGGGACAGGAGCTCCTACAATGAGCAGTTCTTC; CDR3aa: CASSFGDRSSYNEQFF
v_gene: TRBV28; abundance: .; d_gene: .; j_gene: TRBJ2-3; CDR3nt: TGTGCCAGCAGTTCTGCCGGGACAGATACGCAGTATTTT; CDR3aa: CASSSAGTDTQYF
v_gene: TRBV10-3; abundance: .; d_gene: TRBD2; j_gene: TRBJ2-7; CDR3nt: TGTGCCATCAGTGATTCCGGGACTAGCGGGATTAAGTTCGAGCAGTACTTC; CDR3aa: CAISDSGTSGIKFEQYF
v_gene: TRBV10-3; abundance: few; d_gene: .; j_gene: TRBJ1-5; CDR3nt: TGTGCCATATCTGGGACACTAGATCAGCCCCAGCATTTT; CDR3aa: CAISGTLDQPQHF
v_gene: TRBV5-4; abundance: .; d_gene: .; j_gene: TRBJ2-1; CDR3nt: TGTGCCAGCAGCTTGGGAGGGCTTAATGAGCAGTTCTTC; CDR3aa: CASSLGGLNEQFF
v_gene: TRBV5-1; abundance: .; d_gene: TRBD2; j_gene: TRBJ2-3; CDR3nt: TGCGCCAGCAGCGCACGACTAGCGGGAGGGACAGATACGCAGTATTTT; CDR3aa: CASSARLAGGTDTQYF
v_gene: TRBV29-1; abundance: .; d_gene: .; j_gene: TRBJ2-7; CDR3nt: TGCAGCGTTCTTCCTAGTGCGGACGAGCAGTACTTC; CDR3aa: CSVLPSADEQYF
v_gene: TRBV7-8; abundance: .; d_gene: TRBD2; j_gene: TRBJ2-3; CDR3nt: TGTGCCAGCAGCTTAAGCACTAGCGGGGCCTATACGCAGTATTTT; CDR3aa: CASSLSTSGAYTQYF
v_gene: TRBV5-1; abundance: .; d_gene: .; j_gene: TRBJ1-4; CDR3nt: TGCGCCAGCAGCTTGGGGACTTTTGGGCGAAATGAAAAACTGTTTTTT; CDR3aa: CASSLGTFGRNEKLFF
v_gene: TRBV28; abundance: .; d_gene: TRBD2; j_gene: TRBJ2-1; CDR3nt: TGTGCCAGCAGGCATCTAGCGGGAGGGCCCGATGAGCAGTTCTTC; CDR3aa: CASRHLAGGPDEQFF
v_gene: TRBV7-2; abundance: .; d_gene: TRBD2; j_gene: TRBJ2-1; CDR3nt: TGTGCCAGCAGTCCCAGGACTAGCGGGAACGGGCCGCAGTTCTTC; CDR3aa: CASSPRTSGNGPQFF
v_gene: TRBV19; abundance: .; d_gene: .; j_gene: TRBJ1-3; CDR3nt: TGTGCCAGTAGTATAGCGGAGGTCGCCTCTGGAAACACCATATATTTT; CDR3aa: CASSIAEVASGNTIYF
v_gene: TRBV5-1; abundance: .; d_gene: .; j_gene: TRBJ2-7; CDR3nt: TGCGCCAGCAGCTTCCCAGGGGGGTCCTACGAGCAGTACTTC; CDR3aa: CASSFPGGSYEQYF
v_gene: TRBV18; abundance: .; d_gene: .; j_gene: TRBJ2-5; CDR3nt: TGTGCCAGCTCAGCCGGCGATCGGGGGGAGACCCAGTACTTC; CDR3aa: CASSAGDRGETQYF
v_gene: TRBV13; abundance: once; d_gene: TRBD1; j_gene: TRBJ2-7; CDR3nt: TGTGCCACAGCCGGGGACAGGGGAGGCGAGCAGTACTTC; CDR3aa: CATAGDRGGEQYF
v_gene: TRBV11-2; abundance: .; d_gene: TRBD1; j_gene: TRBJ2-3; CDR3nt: TGTGCCAGCAGCTCCCCGACAGGGTCGGATACGCAGTATTTT; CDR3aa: CASSSPTGSDTQYF
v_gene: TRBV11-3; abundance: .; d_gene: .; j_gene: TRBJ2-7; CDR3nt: TGTGCCAGCAGCCCGGCCGGGTCCTACGAGCAGTACTTC; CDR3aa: CASSPAGSYEQYF
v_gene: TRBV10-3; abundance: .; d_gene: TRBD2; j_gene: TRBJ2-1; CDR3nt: TGTGCCATCAGTGAGCGGGGGATTACTAGCGGACGGAACAATGAGCAGTTCTTC; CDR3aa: CAISERGITSGRNNEQFF
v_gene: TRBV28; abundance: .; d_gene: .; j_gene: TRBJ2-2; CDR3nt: TGTGCCAGCAGTGTTGGCAGGGCGGGGGAGCTGTTTTTT; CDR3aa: CASSVGRAGELFF
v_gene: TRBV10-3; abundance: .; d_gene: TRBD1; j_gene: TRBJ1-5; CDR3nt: TGTGCCATCAGTGCCTCTTTACTACAGACAGGGGACTATCAGCCCCAGCATTTT; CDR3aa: CAISASLLQTGDYQPQHF
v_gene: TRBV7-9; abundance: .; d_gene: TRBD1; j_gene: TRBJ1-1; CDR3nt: TGTGCCAGCAGCCTCTACAGGGGGCAGGGCACTGAAGCTTTCTTT; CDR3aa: CASSLYRGQGTEAFF
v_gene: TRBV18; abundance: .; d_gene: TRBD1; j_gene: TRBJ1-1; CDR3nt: TGTGCCAGCTCACCACAACCGCCCGGGGACAGCTCCTATATGAACACTGAAGCTTTCTTT; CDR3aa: CASSPQPPGDSSYMNTEAFF